This T cell receptor beta chain was obtained from a study of cytomegalovirus exposure and HLA in healthy donors. Points on this clone: Its antigen is undetermined.

Separation from the approximately 710-subject first cohort characterized the roughly 120-subject validation cohort, to which the donors belonged. Clones were read by immunoSEQ multiplex PCR, and TCRdb kept only the in-frame ones, dropping some. The profile covers more than 95,000 clones, with around 83% appearing a single time and approximately 4% taken by the ten largest. Study outcomes and limitations: High specificity and sensitivity for cytomegalovirus status were reported for the classifier.

CDR3 length: 14 residues. The V end was cut by 4 bases, the J end by 6 bases, with 15 bases between. Germline lookup yields CDR1 SGHTA and CDR2 FQGNSA. Input material: PBMCs. The chain recombines TRBV7-2 with TRBJ1-1, with D possibly matching TRBD1 (5 bases). The receptor's source is a young woman in good health and CMV-seropositive. The CDR3 coding sequence is TGTGCCAGCAGCTCCCAGCACAGGATCTCTGAAGCTTTCTTT. Its translation is CASSSQHRISEAFF.